The source of this T cell receptor (beta chain) is a study of CD8+ T cells in alopecia areata. Across the whole study: Dosing spanned 6 to 18 months on tofacitinib, then 6 months off drug.

This clone came up a few times. Its cognate antigen is unknown. Overall study results and limits: Lesional scalp displayed greater clonality than normal scalp, most notably in alopecia totalis/universalis. There were also resident alphabeta T cells of normal skin sequenced in scalp samples.

RNA was extracted and reverse transcribed into cDNA as the sequencing template. TCRdb keeps only in-frame clones here, not all; method: immunoSEQ multiplex PCR. This table has about 70,000 clones, 45% to 50% appearing once. V lost 3 bases and J lost 0; bases outside the gene matches: 2. This CDR3 is 14 amino acids long. CDR1 and CDR2 from the germline V gene are SGHTA and FQGNSA. This clonotype originated in a human donor with alopecia areata. This chain connects TRBV7-2 to TRBJ2-7; TRBD1 aligns across 7 bases. Specimen: CD8+ T cells sorted from blood, collected at week 0. In DNA, the CDR3 is TGTGCCAGCAGCTTCACAGGGGACTCCTACGAGCAGTACTTC. It specifies CASSFTGDSYEQYF.